The TCR beta chain described here comes from a study of T cell responses to AZD1222 COVID-19 vaccine. Points from the study as a whole: There were mostly white British donors and more females than males, and clonal diversity was possibly underestimated. Repertoire sampling occurred only after the peak T cell response.

Sequenced by immunoSEQ multiplex PCR; TCRdb stores in-frame clones only, minus some. Of roughly 150,000 clones detected, roughly nine tenths appear once; the ten largest clones hold less than 1.6%. Germline values: CDR1 MDHEN, CDR2 SYDVKM. Trimming stripped 5 bases from V and 6 bases from J, with 19 bases between. CDR3 size: 16 residues. Comment on this clone: Its antigen is currently unknown.

This TCR was recovered from an adult who received the AZD1222 COVID-19 vaccine. Specimen: peripheral blood, collected 28 days after the second AZD1222 dose. The V call is TRBV28, the J call TRBJ1-4; TRBD1 is a possible D gene (5 bases). The CDR3: CASSAHGGGEDEKLFF. The CDR3 DNA reads as TGTGCCAGCAGTGCTCATGGCGGAGGGGAGGATGAAAAACTGTTTTTT.